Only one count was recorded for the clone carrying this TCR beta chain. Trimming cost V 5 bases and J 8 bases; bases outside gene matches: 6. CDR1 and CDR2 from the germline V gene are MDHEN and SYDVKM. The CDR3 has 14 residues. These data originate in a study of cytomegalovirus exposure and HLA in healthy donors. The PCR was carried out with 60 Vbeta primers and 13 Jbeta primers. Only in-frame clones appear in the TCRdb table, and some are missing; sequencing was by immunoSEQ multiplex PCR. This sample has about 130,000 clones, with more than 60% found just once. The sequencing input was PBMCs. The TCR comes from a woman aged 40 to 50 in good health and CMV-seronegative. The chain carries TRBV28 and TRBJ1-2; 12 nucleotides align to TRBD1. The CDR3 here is CASSRGQGARGYTF. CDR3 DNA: TGTGCCAGCAGTCGGGGACAGGGGGCGAGGGGCTACACCTTC.